This T cell receptor beta chain was sequenced for a study of post-analysis software for immune sequencing data (dated by TCRdb to about 2015). In terms of the full investigation: Recorded disease courses included relapsing-remitting, secondary progressive and progressive-relapsing multiple sclerosis, with some patients lacking subtype annotation. Patient repertoires were compared against ten to twelve previously published healthy control repertoires from donors aged roughly 6 to 26 years. A subset of samples was prepared in parallel using single-end sample barcoding, then pooled and co-amplified after Illumina adapter ligation. What the study reported, not specific to this receptor: Significantly higher frequencies in patients than in controls were found for roughly five TRBV segments, including TRBV5-6, TRBV5-1 and TRBV20-1. Direct clustering with F measure showed strong co-clustering of samples prepared in the same batch, prompting a batch-effect correction. The multiple sclerosis patient group was slightly younger than the control group. Compared with controls, multiple sclerosis patients had significantly lower normalized Chao1 diversity, a finding suggesting substantial peripheral T-cell clonal expansion.

TCR beta repertoires were profiled from peripheral blood of about a dozen young patients with multiple sclerosis to demonstrate the VDJtools post-analysis software. The multiple sclerosis patients were children and adolescents ranging in age from roughly 6 to 15 years. Libraries were constructed by PCR. This sample was sequenced with an Illumina HiSeq 2500. Unique molecular identifiers were incorporated into TCR beta cDNA libraries to reduce PCR and sequencing biases. Around 500,000 cDNA molecules were obtained for every 1 to 10 million input T cells, so each molecule roughly corresponded to one T cell. The same protocol used for the earlier healthy control dataset was applied to prepare and sequence the patient libraries. Within a given batch, samples were prepared together, multiplexed and sequenced on the same HiSeq lane. From the authors' description of their analysis: MIGEC was used to process the raw barcoded reads, and molecular identifier groups with only a single read were discarded before consensus assembly and CDR3 extraction. Clonotype tables were post-analysed with VDJtools, normalizing diversity by down-sampling all datasets to the smallest sample size. To correct batch-related cross-sample contamination, repertoire overlap clustering matched CDR3 amino acid sequences but not nucleotide sequences. Using fastp trimming at Q25 and MiXCR clonotype assembly, TCRdb reanalyzed the public sequencing data and kept in-frame beta chains. Rows merge per CDR3 protein into single entries with the most common DNA and genes. The authors' filters were not applied to this entry. This sample holds under 650,000 distinct CDR3 sequences; 44% were observed only once. The ten largest clones add up to 1.5% to 2% of the sample.

The germline V gene specifies MGHRA as CDR1 and YSYEKL as CDR2. From the cysteine up to the phenylalanine, the CDR3 has a length of 15 residues. The only DNA kept is the CDR3, 45 bases in frame from the first base. The germline ends are 13 bases apart after V is trimmed by 0 bases and J by 7 bases. In the case of this clonotype: The antigen it recognizes is unknown. No quality values exist for individual bases; no much larger clone is one base distant.

The source is a girl between 10 and 17 years old with multiple sclerosis. Sequenced: blood. The sequence is built from TRBV4-1 and TRBJ1-5; no D segment can be confidently identified. The CDR3 corresponds to CASSQDGSRSQPQHF. The DNA is TGCGCCAGCAGCCAAGATGGCAGCCGAAGCCAGCCCCAGCATTTT.